Presented here are 26 T cell receptor beta chains from one specimen sequenced in a study of T cell repertoires in cytomegalovirus infection. TCRdb re-called the reads through MiXCR, storing one row per CDR3 protein. The sample has nearly 450,000 distinct CDR3 sequences; roughly 31% are singletons. Source material: PBMCs. Source of these receptors: a human donor in good health (CMV status not recorded). Some clones in this sample may be carry-over from other donors' samples.

This clonotype was recorded a few times. CDR3 bases: TGTGCCAGCAGCTTAGCAACCGTAGGGTCAGGCACTGAAGCTTTCTTT. Residues: CASSLATVGSGTEAFF. The chain has TRBV7-2 and TRBJ1-1; no clear D. Deletions cut 0 bases from V and 4 bases from J, with 15 bases between. Germline loops: CDR1 SGHTA, CDR2 FQGNSA. The CDR3 has 16 residues.

The V gene is TRBV28, the J gene TRBJ1-6; possibly TRBD1 for D (6 bases). CDR1 MDHEN and CDR2 SYDVKM come from the germline V gene. The CDR3 consists of 13 residues. Trimming stripped 8 bases from V and 7 bases from J, with 12 bases between. The CDR3 DNA follows: TGTGCCAGCCTACAGGGCGGGAATTCACCCCTCCACTTT. This sequence encodes CASLQGGNSPLHF.

The CDR3 bases are TGCAGTGCTAGAGATCCGACAGGGTTCCCAGATACGCAGTATTTT. Its translation is CSARDPTGFPDTQYF. The V gene is TRBV20-1, the J gene TRBJ2-3; 7 nucleotides agree with TRBD1. The CDR3 runs 15 residues. Germline-derived CDR1 and CDR2 are DFQATT and SNEGSKA (reference sequence). Trimming took 0 bases from V and 4 from J; bases not matched to a gene: 7.

This clonotype has more than one count but fewer than ten. This CDR3 reads CASSQDAGGGTTDTQYF. CDR3 in DNA: TGCGCCAGCAGCCAAGATGCAGGGGGGGGTACCACAGATACGCAGTATTTT. The chain combines TRBV4-1 with TRBJ2-3; tentatively, D is TRBD1 or TRBD2 (7 bases each). The CDR3 totals 17 residues. The V end was cut by 0 bases, the J end by 2 bases, with 15 bases between. The V gene's germline CDR1 is MGHRA and CDR2 YSYEKL.

There are a few counts of this clonotype. This chain connects TRBV13 to TRBJ1-1; 8 nucleotides match TRBD1. This CDR3 spans 13 amino acids. The trim removed 6 bases at V and 3 bases at J, leaving 3 bases unmatched. Germline assignment: CDR1 PRHDT and CDR2 FYEKMQ (reference sequence). For the CDR3, the DNA is TGTGCCAGCAGGGGACAGGAGTACACTGAAGCTTTCTTT. It codes for CASRGQEYTEAFF.

At least ten counts were recorded for this clonotype. The chain recombines TRBV7-2 with TRBJ1-5, with 7 bases aligning to TRBD1. The trim removed 1 base at V and 4 bases at J, leaving 7 bases unmatched. Germline assignment: CDR1 SGHTA and CDR2 FQGNSA. This CDR3 has 16 residues. The CDR3: CASSLVPGQINQPQHF. The CDR3 DNA follows: TGTGCCAGCAGCTTAGTACCGGGACAGATAAATCAGCCCCAGCATTTT.

This clonotype occurred many times. V gene TRBV12-3 or TRBV12-4 combines with J gene TRBJ2-7; D call uncertain. The CDR3 length is 15 residues. V lost 6 bases and J 0 bases, leaving 15 bases between the germline ends. CDR3 region: CASSLRAGSSYEQYF. CDR3 coding DNA: TGTGCCAGCAGCCTCCGGGCAGGCTCCTCCTACGAGCAGTACTTC.

CDR3 in amino acids: CASADRGVWNEQFF. In nucleotides, the CDR3 is TGTGCCAGCGCCGACAGGGGGGTATGGAATGAGCAGTTCTTC. V usage is TRBV2 and J usage is TRBJ2-1; 9 bases align to TRBD1. Germline values: CDR1 SNHLY, CDR2 FYNNEI. The CDR3 extends over 14 amino acids. V lost 8 bases to trimming and J lost 7 bases; unmatched junction nucleotides: 9.

The chain uses TRBV5-4 and TRBJ1-1; 10 nucleotides agree with TRBD1. This CDR3 region has 14 residues. V lost 4 bases to trimming and J lost 5 bases; unmatched junction nucleotides: 5. CDR1 SGHNT and CDR2 YYREEE come from the germline V gene (reference sequence). The CDR3 protein is CASSGGQGRTEAFF. CDR3 in DNA: TGTGCCAGCAGCGGGGGACAGGGGAGAACTGAAGCTTTCTTT. Based on the CDR3 plus reference TRBV5-4 and TRBJ1-1, the full variable domain is ETGVTQSPTHLIKTRGQQVTLRCSSQSGHNTVSWYQQALGQGPQFIFQYYREEENGRGNFPPRFSGLQFPNYSSELNVNALELDDSALYLCASSGGQGRTEAFFGQGTRLTVV.

A note on this clonotype: A much larger clone sits a single nucleotide away, making a read error possible. V is TRBV7-2 and J is TRBJ1-3; unclear D gene. The CDR3 consists of 16 residues. V lost 5 bases to trimming and J lost 7 bases, with 21 bases between them. Germline V gives CDR1 SGHTA, CDR2 FQGNSA. CDR3 protein: CASSPRNTPTRNTIYF. The DNA of the CDR3 is TGTGCCAGCAGCCCCAGGAACACTCCGACGCGGAACACCATATATTTT.

The V gene is TRBV20-1, the J gene TRBJ2-7; 9 bases fit TRBD2. The V gene end was trimmed by 6 bases and the J gene end by 4 bases; junction bases not matched to a gene: 10. The V gene's germline CDR1 is DFQATT and CDR2 SNEGSKA (reference sequence). This CDR3 contains 14 residues. CDR3 sequence: CSASSGAPGYEQYF. The DNA of the CDR3 is TGCAGTGCATCTAGCGGGGCGCCAGGTTACGAGCAGTACTTC.

V and J are TRBV4-2 and TRBJ1-1, with D uncertain. The CDR3 totals 16 residues. V was trimmed by 0 bases and J by 3 bases, leaving 14 bases between them. CDR1 and CDR2 from the germline V gene are LGHNA and YNFKEQ. The CDR3 loop reads CASSQEDGGLYTEAFF. The DNA for the CDR3 is TGTGCCAGCAGCCAAGAGGACGGAGGCTTGTACACTGAAGCTTTCTTT.

This clonotype was detected a few times. The V and J genes are TRBV20-1 and TRBJ2-1, with D perhaps matching TRBD2 (7 bases). Germline values: CDR1 DFQATT, CDR2 SNEGSKA (reference sequence). Trimming took off 5 bases at V and 0 bases at J, with 11 bases between the two ends. The CDR3 runs 14 residues. The CDR3 spells CSALGGPSYNEQFF. CDR3 bases: TGCAGTGCTCTCGGGGGGCCCTCCTACAATGAGCAGTTCTTC.

The gene calls are TRBV4-1 and TRBJ2-5; 7 bases align to TRBD2. The CDR3 extends over 16 amino acids. With V trimmed by 5 bases and J by 3 bases, 12 bases remained unmatched. Germline V gene data show CDR1 as MGHRA and CDR2 as YSYEKL. CDR3 amino acids: CASSLTAGLRKETQYF. Written as DNA, the CDR3 is TGCGCCAGCAGCTTAACGGCGGGACTACGAAAAGAGACCCAGTACTTC.

Turning to this clonotype: One junction end does not reproduce the germline sequence, and a read error may be involved. This chain uses TRBV27 with TRBJ2-1; D might be TRBD2 (6 bases). The germline V gene has CDR1 MNHEY and CDR2 SMNVEV (reference sequence). This CDR3 is 13 amino acids long. The CDR3 bases are TGTGCCAGCAGGCCCACTTCCGGGACTGAGGGGATCTTC. This sequence encodes CASRPTSGTEGIF.

The rearrangement joins TRBV29-1 to TRBJ2-5, with 11 bases identical to TRBD2. V lost 3 bases, J lost 1 base, and 4 bases stayed unmatched. The germline V gene has CDR1 SQVTM and CDR2 ANQGSEA. The CDR3 runs 15 residues. This CDR3 is CSVDPLAGGQETQYF. The CDR3 DNA is TGCAGCGTTGACCCTCTAGCGGGGGGCCAAGAGACCCAGTACTTC.

This clonotype was counted a few times. The chain combines TRBV6-5 with TRBJ1-1; no clear D. Looked up from germline, CDR1 is MNHEY and CDR2 is SVGAGI. Trimming removed 2 bases at V and 0 bases at J, with 4 bases between. The CDR3 is 13 residues long. The CDR3 region is CASSYTLNTEAFF. The CDR3 nucleotides are TGTGCCAGCAGTTACACTCTGAACACTGAAGCTTTCTTT.

Of note for this clonotype: The junction and the germline gene differ at one end; a read error may be behind it. V gene TRBV7-9 combines with J gene TRBJ2-7; D could derive from TRBD1 or TRBD2 (6 bases each). The CDR3 sequence is 15 residues long. The germline gives CDR1 SEHNR, CDR2 FQNEAQ (reference sequence). In DNA, the CDR3 is TGTGCAAGCAGCTCCAATTTCGGGGGCCAGTACGAGAAGTACTTC. Translated, it gives CASSSNFGGQYEKYF.

This chain connects TRBV6-6 to TRBJ2-7, with D tentatively TRBD1 or TRBD2 (5 bases each). Per the germline V gene, CDR1 is MNHNY and CDR2 is SVGAGI (reference sequence). V was clipped by 2 bases and J by 0 bases, with 14 bases between them. The CDR3 covers 16 residues. The DNA of the CDR3 is TGTGCCAGCAGTTACCGTCATGGGACCCCCTCCTACGAGCAGTACTTC. This sequence encodes CASSYRHGTPSYEQYF.

For this clonotype: A clone one base away is much larger, so this may be a read error. The V gene is TRBV19, the J gene TRBJ2-1; 13 bases match TRBD2. This CDR3 has 14 amino acids. Looked up from germline, CDR1 is LNHDA and CDR2 is SQIVND (reference sequence). CDR3 nucleotides: TGTGCCAGTAGTAAGGGGACTAGCGGGGATGAGCATTTCTTC. It encodes CASSKGTSGDEHFF. The full variable domain, completed using reference TRBV19 and TRBJ2-1, is DGGITQSPKYLFRKEGQNVTLSCEQNLNHDAMYWYRQDPGQGLRLIYYSQIVNDFQKGDIAEGYSVSREKKESFPLTVTSAQKNPTAFYLCASSKGTSGDEHFFGPGTRLTVL.

This rearrangement joins TRBV29-1 to TRBJ1-1; D is unclear. Germline CDR1 is SQVTM and CDR2 is ANQGSEA. The CDR3 totals 14 residues. V was pared by 4 bases and J by 4 bases, with 16 bases between. CDR3 nucleotide sequence: TGCAGCGTTGTGGCAGGAGCCCGAATCACTGAAGCTTTCTTT. As protein: CSVVAGARITEAFF.

The chain couples TRBV6-6 to TRBJ1-1, with unresolved D. Trimming took 2 bases from V and 4 from J, leaving 8 bases between them. The CDR3 extends over 13 amino acids. Germline CDR1 reads MNHNY; CDR2 reads SVGAGI (reference sequence). This CDR3 reads CASSYTQSTEAFF. The CDR3 DNA is TGTGCCAGCAGTTACACACAGAGCACTGAAGCTTTCTTT.

There are a few counts of this clonotype. The chain is built from TRBV2 and TRBJ2-7, with D uncertain. The CDR3 is 14 residues long. The germline gives CDR1 SNHLY, CDR2 FYNNEI. V was clipped by 2 bases and J by 0 bases, with 8 bases between them. This CDR3 is CASSETAISYEQYF. The CDR3 DNA is TGTGCCAGCAGTGAAACAGCCATCTCCTACGAGCAGTACTTC.

This clonotype appeared a few times. V is TRBV7-6 and J is TRBJ1-1; possible D gene TRBD1, 6 bases. From germline, CDR1 is SGHVS and CDR2 FNYEAQ. The CDR3 sequence is 15 residues long. V was pared by 1 base and J by 4 bases, with 13 bases between. CDR3 DNA sequence: TGTGCCAGCAGCTTAGGGGGCGGGGGCGGCACTGAAGCTTTCTTT. Protein sequence: CASSLGGGGGTEAFF.

This clonotype was counted at least ten times. This chain joins TRBV7-2 and TRBJ1-1; 7 positions match TRBD1. Germline-derived CDR1 and CDR2 are SGHTA and FQGNSA. Unmatched junction bases numbered 4, after V lost 1 base and J lost 5 bases. The CDR3 has 14 residues. CDR3 protein: CASSLVNRGTEAFF. The CDR3 nucleotides read TGTGCCAGCAGCTTAGTAAACAGGGGAACTGAAGCTTTCTTT. The variable domain in full, with the rest retrieved from reference TRBV7-2 and TRBJ1-1, is GAGVSQSPSNKVTEKGKDVELRCDPISGHTALYWYRQSLGQGLEFLIYFQGNSAPDKSGLPSDRFSAERTGGSVSTLTIQRTQQEDSAVYLCASSLVNRGTEAFFGQGTRLTVV.

This clonotype was found a few times. V and J are TRBV6-2 or TRBV6-3 and TRBJ1-5, with 10 bases aligning to TRBD1. Unmatched junction bases numbered 6, after V lost 5 bases and J lost 5 bases. Germline loops: CDR1 MNHEY, CDR2 SVGEGT. The CDR3 spans 15 residues. CDR3 sequence (DNA): TGTGCCAGCAGTCCGGGACAGGGGATTTATCAGCCCCAGCATTTT. Amino acids: CASSPGQGIYQPQHF.